The 14 T cell receptor beta chains in this list originate from one sample, sequenced in a study of T cells in Graves' hyperthyroidism and ophthalmopathy. There were TCR beta CDR3 regions amplified from RNA transcripts. HTBI primers drove first-round RT-PCR of the TCR CDR3. A single record per CDR3 protein comes from TCRdb applying MiXCR to the multiplex PCR reads. The table has about 500,000 distinct CDR3 sequences, 17% seen once. The material sequenced was blood. The receptors stem from a woman aged 18-29 years with Graves' ophthalmopathy.

In this sample, this clonotype turned up a few times. The chain combines TRBV10-3 with TRBJ2-7; 7 bases are a match to TRBD2. V lost 9 bases, J lost 0 bases, and 2 bases stayed unmatched. Per the germline V gene, CDR1 is ENHRY and CDR2 is SYGVKD. The CDR3 totals 12 residues. CDR3 amino acids: CAISSGSYEQYF. In nucleotides, the CDR3 is TGTGCCATATCTAGCGGCTCCTACGAGCAGTACTTC.

This clonotype has only a few counts. J is TRBJ1-1 and V is TRBV7-9, with D unresolved. Germline CDR1 SEHNR, CDR2 FQNEAQ (reference sequence). The CDR3 sequence is 10 residues long. The ends were cut back, 5 bases at V and 8 bases at J, with 6 bases in the middle. CDR3 in amino acids: CASSTEEAFF. In DNA form, the CDR3 reads TGTGCCAGCAGCACAGAAGAAGCTTTCTTT.

CDR3 amino acids: CSARDLLAAYNEQFF. Here the CDR3 DNA reads TGCAGTGCTAGAGATCTACTAGCGGCCTACAATGAGCAGTTCTTC. The chain recombines TRBV20-1 with TRBJ2-1; 8 bases are shared with TRBD2. CDR1 is DFQATT, CDR2 SNEGSKA, per germline (reference sequence). V shed 0 bases and J 2 bases; nucleotides not matched to a gene: 3. The length of the CDR3 is 15 residues.

This clonotype was counted at least ten times. This sequence joins TRBV2 and TRBJ1-5; no clear D. This CDR3 is 14 amino acids long. With 1 base removed from V and 3 bases from J, the gap between germline ends came to 7 bases. Germline assignment: CDR1 SNHLY and CDR2 FYNNEI. The CDR3 protein is CASSEGQDNQPQHF. The CDR3, as DNA: TGTGCCAGCAGTGAAGGGCAGGACAATCAGCCCCAGCATTTT.

This clonotype was observed at least ten times. This chain links TRBV6-1 with TRBJ2-7; D is uncertain. The CDR3 runs 14 residues. Germline V CDR1 and CDR2: MNHNS, SASEGT. V was pared by 0 bases and J by 0 bases, with 6 bases between. The CDR3 DNA sequence: TGTGCCAGCAGTGAAGCCGAAGGCTCCTACGAGCAGTACTTC. Translation: CASSEAEGSYEQYF.

This clonotype was detected many times. The chain recombines TRBV11-2 with TRBJ2-1, with TRBD1 identical over 7 bases. This CDR3 has 14 amino acids. Trimming took 0 bases from V and 8 from J; bases not matched to a gene: 4. Germline loops: CDR1 SGHAT, CDR2 FQNNGV. The CDR3 DNA sequence: TGTGCCAGCAGCTTAGAAAAGGGGGCCTATGAGCAGTTCTTC. Its translation is CASSLEKGAYEQFF.

The rearrangement joins TRBV7-3 to TRBJ2-2, with D uncertain. Germline CDR1 reads SGHTA; CDR2 reads FQGTGA. Between the trimmed V and J ends, which lost 1 base and 1 base, there was a span of 1 base. The CDR3 is 13 residues long. CDR3 sequence: CASSLMNTGELFF. The CDR3 nucleotides are TGTGCCAGCAGCTTAATGAACACCGGGGAGCTGTTTTTT.

This clonotype appeared many times. V is TRBV6-1 and J is TRBJ1-2; D may be TRBD1 (5 bases). The CDR3 is 13 residues long. Germline V gene lookup returns CDR1 MNHNS and CDR2 SASEGT. Trimming cost V 2 bases and J 3 bases, with 7 bases left between them. DNA of the CDR3: TGTGCCAGCAGTGAACTCAGGGACTATGGCTACACCTTC. Protein sequence: CASSELRDYGYTF.

This clonotype was seen at least ten times. J is TRBJ1-3 and V is TRBV3-1; 7 bases line up with TRBD1. Per the germline V gene, CDR1 is LGHDT and CDR2 is YNNKEL (reference sequence). This CDR3 comprises 14 residues. V lost 4 bases and J lost 3; bases outside the gene matches: 3. The CDR3: CASSRTGVGNTIYF. The CDR3 region has the DNA TGTGCCAGCAGCCGAACAGGGGTTGGAAACACCATATATTTT.

The chain is built from TRBV7-2 and TRBJ2-1; D gene uncertain. Per the germline V gene, CDR1 is SGHTA and CDR2 is FQGNSA. The CDR3 loop spans 13 amino acids. Deletions cut 2 bases from V and 8 bases from J, with 10 bases between. The DNA for the CDR3 is TGTGCCAGCAGCTTAAATGGTGCTGATGAGCAGTTCTTC. Translated: CASSLNGADEQFF.

The chain employs TRBV5-1 and TRBJ1-1; D not certain. Deletions cut 0 bases from V and 2 bases from J, with 11 bases between. CDR3 length: 15 residues. The germline gives CDR1 SGHRS, CDR2 YFSETQ. Written as DNA, the CDR3 is TGCGCCAGCAGCTTGGCAGCGGACGGCAACACTGAAGCTTTCTTT. Translation: CASSLAADGNTEAFF.

V gene TRBV3-1 combines with J gene TRBJ2-7; no clear D. CDR1 and CDR2 from the germline V gene are LGHDT and YNNKEL (reference sequence). The CDR3 sequence is 13 residues long. The V end lost 1 base, the J end lost 3 bases, and 7 bases lay between the germline ends. The CDR3: CASSQGWSYEQYF. The CDR3, as DNA: TGTGCCAGCAGCCAAGGATGGAGCTACGAGCAGTACTTC.

The rearrangement uses TRBV27 and TRBJ2-1; 7 nucleotides line up with TRBD2. The CDR3 consists of 13 residues. V trimming: 1 base; J trimming: 7 bases; junction bases outside the gene matches: 1. The V gene's germline CDR1 is MNHEY and CDR2 SMNVEV (reference sequence). In DNA form, the CDR3 reads TGTGCCAGCAGTTTATTGCGGGGGAATGAGCAGTTCTTC. Translating gives CASSLLRGNEQFF.

There are many counts of this clonotype. The J gene is TRBJ1-5, the V gene TRBV12-3 or TRBV12-4; no reliable D call. The CDR3 consists of 13 residues. V lost 5 bases, J lost 7 bases, and 12 bases lay in between. CDR3 in DNA: TGTGCCAGCAGTCAATCGACGAACCAGCCCCAGCATTTT. Amino acids: CASSQSTNQPQHF.